A single sample gave rise to the 20 T cell receptor beta chains below, sequenced in a study of vaccination and CD4 T cells after COVID-19. These receptors have no identified antigens. Stated treatment: roughly 10-day PBMC culture with coronavirus spike peptide pools or control peptides (ViraFEST assay). The Oncomine TCR Beta short-read assay sequenced DNA from cultured CD4+ T cells. Each CDR3 protein gets one entry after TCRdb re-called the PCR reads with MiXCR. The sample yields some 14,000 distinct CDR3 sequences, approximately 25% seen once. Sequences were derived from CD4+ T cells from blood, cultured in vitro, sampled after SARS-CoV-2 vaccination. These receptors all stem from a human donor who had recovered from COVID-19.

This chain connects TRBV27 to TRBJ1-5; 7 nucleotides align to TRBD1. The CDR3 contains 14 residues. V lost 5 bases, J lost 4 bases, and 5 bases stayed unmatched. CDR1 and CDR2 from the germline V gene are MNHEY and SMNVEV (reference sequence). CDR3 nucleotide sequence: TGTGCCAGCAGTCAACTACAGGGGAATCAGCCCCAGCATTTT. Its translation is CASSQLQGNQPQHF.

This clonotype occurred a few times. This chain links TRBV10-2 with TRBJ2-2; the D gene could be TRBD1 or TRBD2 (5 bases each). The ends were cut back, 11 bases at V and 7 bases at J, with 14 bases in the middle. Germline assignment: CDR1 WSHSY and CDR2 SAAADI. The CDR3 has 12 amino acids. In DNA form, the CDR3 reads TGCGCCGGCTCGTTGGGGGTCGGGGAGCTGTTTTTT. Amino acids: CAGSLGVGELFF.

This clonotype was observed a few times. The J gene is TRBJ2-7, the V gene TRBV24-1; possible D gene TRBD1, 6 bases. In germline, CDR1 is KGHDR, CDR2 SFDVKD. The CDR3 has 15 residues. Trimming left V 2 bases short and J 0 bases short, with 10 bases between. The chain's CDR3 is CATSDSGTTSYEQYF. The DNA for the CDR3 is TGTGCCACCAGTGATTCCGGGACAACCTCCTACGAGCAGTACTTC.

The rearrangement joins TRBV6-1 to TRBJ1-1; 7 bases map to TRBD1. This CDR3 is 14 amino acids long. The germline V gene has CDR1 MNHNS and CDR2 SASEGT. V dropped 6 bases and J dropped 7; count of bases not matched to a gene: 11. CDR3 DNA: TGTGCCAGCAGCCTTATAGACAGGGTAGGTGAAGCTTTCTTT. Protein: CASSLIDRVGEAFF.

This clonotype was recorded a few times. The chain has TRBV24-1 and TRBJ2-7, with D maybe TRBD1 (6 bases). Trimming shortened V by 9 bases and J by 1 base, and 12 bases separated the two germline ends. CDR1 and CDR2 from the germline V gene are KGHDR and SFDVKD. There are 13 residues in the CDR3. The CDR3 bases are TGTGCCACCGGCACAGGGTTATCCTACGAGCAGTACTTC. Its translation is CATGTGLSYEQYF.

The chain joins TRBV7-9 to TRBJ2-7, with 7 nucleotides matching TRBD2. The length of the CDR3 is 13 residues. In germline, CDR1 is SEHNR, CDR2 FQNEAQ (reference sequence). The V gene end was trimmed by 5 bases and the J gene end by 6 bases; junction bases not matched to a gene: 7. The DNA of the CDR3 is TGTGCCAGCAGCCTTGGGGGGGTATCCGAGCAGTACTTC. It codes for CASSLGGVSEQYF. Full variable domain (outside the CDR3, taken from reference TRBV7-9 and TRBJ2-7): DTGVSQNPRHKITKRGQNVTFRCDPISEHNRLYWYRQTLGQGPEFLTYFQNEAQLEKSRLLSDRFSAERPKGSFSTLEIQRTEQGDSAMYLCASSLGGVSEQYFGPGTRLTVT.

The V call is TRBV4-1, the J call TRBJ1-2; 9 bases are a match to TRBD1. CDR1 is MGHRA, CDR2 YSYEKL, per germline. V shed 2 bases, J shed 6 bases, and the junction held 4 bases outside the gene matches. The CDR3 sequence is 14 residues long. Here the CDR3 DNA reads TGCGCCAGCAGCCAAACCGACAGGGGGAATGGCTACACCTTC. Protein product: CASSQTDRGNGYTF.

V and J are TRBV24-1 and TRBJ1-1; D is unresolved. The V end was cut by 4 bases, the J end by 3 bases, with 8 bases between. Germline lookup yields CDR1 KGHDR and CDR2 SFDVKD. The CDR3 consists of 13 residues. The CDR3 loop reads CATSDTLYTEAFF. CDR3 bases: TGTGCCACCAGTGACACCTTATACACTGAAGCTTTCTTT.

This clonotype was seen a few times. This rearrangement joins TRBV23-1 to TRBJ1-2; D gene uncertain. TRBV23-1 is treated as an ORF (open reading frame) with a function not yet certain. CDR3 length: 13 residues. The V end lost 6 bases, the J end lost 8 bases, and 16 bases lay between the germline ends. CDR3 DNA sequence: TGCGCCAGCAGGGGGTCCAGGCGGCGAGGCTACACCTTC. Its translation is CASRGSRRRGYTF.

This clonotype was seen a few times. The V gene is TRBV6-1, the J gene TRBJ2-2; TRBD1 aligns across 8 bases. Germline V lookup: CDR1 MNHNS, CDR2 SASEGT. The CDR3 loop spans 14 amino acids. V trimming: 8 bases; J trimming: 6 bases; junction bases outside the gene matches: 8. This chain's CDR3 is CASPRTGSPGELFF. The CDR3 region has the DNA TGTGCCAGCCCTCGGACAGGGAGCCCCGGGGAGCTGTTTTTT.

Only a few counts were recorded for this clonotype. The chain joins TRBV7-7 to TRBJ2-5, with 9 bases fitting TRBD2. Germline V gene sequence: CDR1 SSHAT, CDR2 FNYEAQ (reference sequence). V was clipped by 8 bases and J by 1 base; unmatched bases: 5. This CDR3 region has 14 residues. The CDR3 loop reads CASSFSGGQETQYF. CDR3 bases: TGTGCCAGCTCATTTAGCGGGGGCCAAGAGACCCAGTACTTC.

The genes are TRBV27 and TRBJ2-1; no clear D gene. V dropped 5 bases and J dropped 0 bases, with 14 bases sitting between them. This CDR3 contains 16 residues. Germline CDR1 is MNHEY and CDR2 is SMNVEV (reference sequence). CDR3 DNA sequence: TGTGCCAGCAGTGTCGCGGCGCGGAGCTCCTACAATGAGCAGTTCTTC. It is translated as CASSVAARSSYNEQFF.

This clonotype showed up just a few times. The chain recombines TRBV7-2 with TRBJ2-4; 9 nucleotides align to TRBD2. With 10 bases clipped from V and 3 bases from J, the junction kept 10 bases outside the gene matches. Per germline, CDR1 SGHTA and CDR2 FQGNSA. The length of the CDR3 is 15 residues. CDR3 DNA: TGTGCCACAGCGGGGGGTGGGGGTGTCAAAAACATTCAGTACTTC. This codes for CATAGGGGVKNIQYF.

This clonotype has a handful of counts. The V and J genes are TRBV7-2 and TRBJ1-4; D is perhaps TRBD1 (5 bases). The CDR3 length is 14 residues. Between the trimmed V and J ends, which lost 5 bases and 7 bases, there was a span of 14 bases. Per germline, CDR1 SGHTA and CDR2 FQGNSA. CDR3 DNA sequence: TGTGCCAGCAGCCGAAGATGGGGGGGTGAAAAACTGTTTTTT. Amino acids: CASSRRWGGEKLFF.

The J gene is TRBJ2-3, the V gene TRBV6-1; 7 bases map to TRBD2. V lost 8 bases to trimming and J lost 1 base; unmatched junction nucleotides: 6. Germline CDR1 is MNHNS and CDR2 is SASEGT. The CDR3 spans 14 residues. The DNA for the CDR3 is TGTGCCAGCCGGACTAGAGTTGGCACAGATACGCAGTATTTT. The encoded protein is CASRTRVGTDTQYF.

The chain links TRBV24-1 to TRBJ2-7; D gene ambiguous. From germline, CDR1 is KGHDR and CDR2 SFDVKD. CDR3 length: 14 amino acids. The V and J ends lost 3 bases and 5 bases respectively, with 13 bases between them. DNA for the CDR3: TGTGCCACCAGTGATCCTCGCAGGATGGACGAGCAGTACTTC. Its protein is CATSDPRRMDEQYF.

The gene calls are TRBV19 and TRBJ2-6; D unclear. Germline loops: CDR1 LNHDA, CDR2 SQIVND (reference sequence). With 3 bases removed from V and 1 base from J, the gap between germline ends came to 19 bases. The CDR3 runs to 19 residues. The CDR3 DNA reads TGTGCCAGTAGTATTGGGTCCTTTTCCTCCGGATCTGGGGCCAACGTCCTGACTTTC. The encoded protein is CASSIGSFSSGSGANVLTF.

This chain joins TRBV29-1 and TRBJ2-2; D ambiguous. This CDR3 is built from 12 residues. V lost 4 bases to trimming and J lost 10 bases, with 13 bases between them. The germline gives CDR1 SQVTM, CDR2 ANQGSEA. The chain's CDR3 is CSVAAGGTELFF. CDR3 in DNA: TGCAGCGTTGCGGCAGGCGGTACGGAGCTGTTTTTT.

The J gene is TRBJ2-1, the V gene TRBV6-1, with D perhaps matching TRBD1 (5 bases). Germline V gene sequence: CDR1 MNHNS, CDR2 SASEGT. V lost 2 bases to trimming and J lost 7 bases, with 9 bases between them. The CDR3 is 13 amino acids. CDR3 amino acids: CASSERQGNEQFF. CDR3 DNA: TGTGCCAGCAGTGAAAGGCAGGGTAATGAGCAGTTCTTC.

The rearrangement joins TRBV7-8 to TRBJ2-7, with 8 positions matching TRBD1. The germline gives CDR1 SGHVS, CDR2 FQNEAQ. The length of the CDR3 is 16 residues. After removal of 4 bases from V and 3 bases from J, the junction contained 11 bases not matched to a gene. In nucleotides, the CDR3 is TGTGCCAGCAGCTCACCCGGACAGGGTGGAAACTACGAGCAGTACTTC. Its translation: CASSSPGQGGNYEQYF.